The 32 T cell receptor beta chains presented below share a single source sample, sequenced in a study of blood T cell repertoires in COVID-19. Profiled with immunoSEQ multiplex PCR; TCRdb holds only in-frame clones, not every one. The sample has 210,000 or so clones, roughly 90% seen once. The specimen was peripheral blood. The receptors were gathered from a woman aged 40 to 55 with acute or convalescent COVID-19.

The gene calls are TRBV19 and TRBJ2-7; D is possibly TRBD1 (5 bases). This CDR3 spans 13 amino acids. Germline V CDR1 and CDR2: LNHDA, SQIVND (reference sequence). Trimming removed 5 bases from V and 3 bases from J, with 11 bases in between. The CDR3 here is CASSPGHNYEQYV. The CDR3 DNA is TGTGCCAGTAGTCCCGGACATAACTACGAGCAGTACGTC.

The chain employs TRBV4-1 and TRBJ2-3; the match to TRBD2 covers 10 bases. The V segment lost 4 bases and the J segment 4 bases; nucleotides outside the gene matches: 5. In germline, CDR1 is MGHRA, CDR2 YSYEKL. The CDR3 length is 15 residues. Written as DNA, the CDR3 is TGCGCCAGCAGCCTCCAGCGGGGGGGCCCAGATACGCAGTATTTT. The encoded protein is CASSLQRGGPDTQYF.

This clone was detected a few times. This chain links TRBV5-1 with TRBJ2-1, with 10 bases lining up with TRBD2. The ends lost 2 bases at V and 4 bases at J; junction bases unmatched: 6. This CDR3 contains 16 residues. Germline V gene lookup returns CDR1 SGHRS and CDR2 YFSETQ. Here the CDR3 DNA reads TGCGCCAGCAGCTTCCTAGCGGGGGCCCTTTACAATGAGCAGTTCTTC. Translated, it gives CASSFLAGALYNEQFF.

The rearrangement links TRBV3-1 (or the pseudogene TRBV3-2) to TRBJ1-3; the D is unclear. Germline values: CDR1 LGHDT, CDR2 YNNKEL (reference sequence). The ends were cut back, 1 base at V and 5 bases at J, with 6 bases in the middle. This CDR3 has 13 residues. The CDR3 nucleotides are TGTGCCAGCAGCCAAGCCGTCCGAAACACCATATATTTT. Amino acids: CASSQAVRNTIYF.

The chain has TRBV11-2 and TRBJ1-2, with 8 bases aligning to TRBD1. CDR1 is SGHAT and CDR2 is FQNNGV in the germline V gene. CDR3 length equals 14 residues. With V trimmed by 3 bases and J by 8 bases, 8 bases remained unmatched. This chain's CDR3 is CASSFLTGVDGYTF. CDR3 nucleotide sequence: TGTGCCAGCAGCTTCTTGACAGGGGTTGACGGCTACACCTTC.

The V and J genes are TRBV5-4 and TRBJ2-5; 8 bases align to TRBD2. CDR3 size: 14 residues. Germline V gene sequence: CDR1 SGHNT, CDR2 YYREEE (reference sequence). V shed 2 bases, J shed 4 bases, and the junction held 4 bases outside the gene matches. The CDR3, as DNA: TGTGCCAGCAGCTTCGGCGGGGGGCGAGAGACCCAGTACTTC. Amino acid sequence: CASSFGGGRETQYF. Using reference TRBV5-4 and TRBJ2-5 for the parts outside the CDR3, the full variable domain is ETGVTQSPTHLIKTRGQQVTLRCSSQSGHNTVSWYQQALGQGPQFIFQYYREEENGRGNFPPRFSGLQFPNYSSELNVNALELDDSALYLCASSFGGGRETQYFGPGTRLLVL.

The chain links TRBV11-2 to TRBJ1-2; 11 bases map to TRBD1. Germline values: CDR1 SGHAT, CDR2 FQNNGV. The CDR3 has 14 residues. Unmatched junction bases numbered 10, after V lost 8 bases and J lost 8 bases. CDR3 protein: CASRKAGTGGGYTF. The DNA for the CDR3 is TGTGCCAGCCGTAAAGCAGGGACAGGGGGAGGCTACACCTTC. Variable domain in full (rest from reference TRBV11-2 and TRBJ1-2): EAGVAQSPRYKIIEKRQSVAFWCNPISGHATLYWYQQILGQGPKLLIQFQNNGVVDDSQLPKDRFSAERLKGVDSTLKIQPAKLEDSAVYLCASRKAGTGGGYTFGSGTRLTVV.

This chain uses TRBV10-2 with TRBJ2-7; no reliable D call. In germline, CDR1 is WSHSY, CDR2 SAAADI. The CDR3 runs 13 residues. Trimming took off 3 bases at V and 0 bases at J, with 6 bases between the two ends. As DNA, the CDR3 is TGCGCCAGCAGTGAACAGACCTCCTACGAGCAGTACGTC. Translation gives CASSEQTSYEQYV.

The rearrangement uses TRBV12-3 or TRBV12-4 and TRBJ1-5; tentatively, D is TRBD1 (5 bases). The CDR3 runs 13 residues. The germline V and J ends were trimmed by 10 bases and 1 base, with 11 bases remaining between them. DNA of the CDR3: TGTGCCACCTCCGGGGGGAGCAATCAGCCCCAGCATTTT. Protein sequence: CATSGGSNQPQHF.

The chain employs TRBV5-1 and TRBJ2-5; no clear D. The germline CDR1 and CDR2 sequences are SGHRS and YFSETQ. Trimming removed 0 bases from V and 5 bases from J, with 8 bases in between. The CDR3 length is 13 residues. Here the CDR3 reads CASSLDGLETQYF. The CDR3 region has the DNA TGCGCCAGCAGCTTGGATGGGCTGGAGACCCAGTACTTC.

V gene TRBV7-6 combines with J gene TRBJ2-1; possible D gene TRBD2, 6 bases. The germline CDR1 and CDR2 sequences are SGHVS and FNYEAQ. V lost 5 bases and J lost 7, with 21 bases in between. The CDR3 is 16 residues long. The CDR3 DNA reads TGTGCCAGCAGCCCCCGGGACCCCAGGCGGGGTAATGAGCAGTTCTTC. Translation gives CASSPRDPRRGNEQFF. The full variable domain, its missing parts supplied by reference TRBV7-6 and TRBJ2-1, is GAGVSQSPRYKVTKRGQDVALRCDPISGHVSLYWYRQALGQGPEFLTYFNYEAQQDKSGLPNDRFSAERPEGSISTLTIQRTEQRDSAMYRCASSPRDPRRGNEQFFGPGTRLTVL.

The gene calls are TRBV10-3 and TRBJ2-7; unclear D gene. Germline CDR1 reads ENHRY; CDR2 reads SYGVKD. V lost 3 bases and J 3 bases, leaving 6 bases between the germline ends. The CDR3 sequence is 12 residues long. The CDR3 sequence: CAISDNGYEQYV. As DNA, the CDR3 is TGTGCCATCAGTGATAACGGCTACGAGCAGTACGTC.

The chain carries TRBV12-5 and TRBJ2-3, with a tentative D call TRBD2 (5 bases). This CDR3 has 14 amino acids. Between the trimmed V and J ends, which lost 4 bases and 4 bases, there was a span of 12 bases. Germline V gene lookup returns CDR1 LGHNT and CDR2 FRNRAP. The CDR3 is CASGSRGAADTQYF. CDR3 DNA sequence: TGTGCTAGTGGTTCCCGCGGAGCGGCAGATACGCAGTATTTT. Filled out from reference TRBV12-5 and TRBJ2-3, the complete variable domain reads DARVTQTPRHKVTEMGQEVTMRCQPILGHNTVFWYRQTMMQGLELLAYFRNRAPLDDSGMPKDRFSAEMPDATLATLKIQPSEPRDSAVYFCASGSRGAADTQYFGPGTRLTVL.

This clone was seen only once. V is TRBV5-1 and J is TRBJ1-4; D unclear. V lost 1 base, J lost 4 bases, and 11 bases lay in between. Germline CDR1 and CDR2: SGHRS and YFSETQ. The CDR3 totals 15 residues. The CDR3: CASSLTTSGNEKLFF. Here the CDR3 DNA reads TGCGCCAGCAGCTTGACGACTAGCGGTAATGAAAAACTGTTTTTT.

The chain carries TRBV9 and TRBJ2-3; 11 positions agree with TRBD2. The CDR3 runs 17 residues. V dropped 0 bases and J dropped 2; count of bases not matched to a gene: 5. Germline assignment: CDR1 SGDLS and CDR2 YYNGEE. This chain's CDR3 is CASSVEVSGGVTDTQYF. CDR3 sequence (DNA): TGTGCCAGCAGCGTAGAGGTTAGCGGGGGGGTCACAGATACGCAGTATTTT.

The chain employs TRBV11-2 and TRBJ1-3; TRBD1 agrees at 9 bases. The CDR3 runs 16 residues. CDR1 is SGHAT, CDR2 FQNNGV, per germline. V was pared by 5 bases and J by 4 bases, with 9 bases of the junction left unmatched. CDR3 amino acids: CASSPNLGQGGNTIYF. As DNA, the CDR3 is TGTGCCAGCAGCCCGAACCTGGGACAGGGCGGAAACACCATATATTTT.

The chain carries TRBV10-3 and TRBJ1-2, with 7 nucleotides matching TRBD1. The CDR3 contains 14 residues. With 4 bases clipped from V and 6 bases from J, the junction kept 8 bases outside the gene matches. Germline V gene lookup returns CDR1 ENHRY and CDR2 SYGVKD. The CDR3 loop reads CAISAGDRLDGYTF. The DNA of the CDR3 is TGTGCCATCAGTGCTGGGGACAGACTAGATGGCTACACCTTC.

The chain has TRBV12-3 or TRBV12-4 and TRBJ1-4; no definite D call. The length of the CDR3 is 11 residues. V was clipped by 4 bases and J by 13 bases, with 10 bases between them. CDR3 nucleotide sequence: TGTGCCAGCAGTTCGGACGGGGTACTGTTTTTT. Protein: CASSSDGVLFF.

The CDR3 coding sequence is TGTGCCAGCAGCTCCCTACAGGGCTATGAGCAGTTCTTC. This translates into CASSSLQGYEQFF. The V call is TRBV3-1 (or the pseudogene TRBV3-2), the J call TRBJ2-1; D is possibly TRBD1 (6 bases). In germline, CDR1 is LGHDT, CDR2 YNNKEL (reference sequence). The CDR3 runs to 13 residues. V lost 5 bases to trimming and J lost 8 bases, with 13 bases between them.

The chain is built from TRBV10-2 and TRBJ2-4; D might be TRBD1 (6 bases). V was cut by 5 bases and J by 3 bases, with 23 bases left in between. CDR1 and CDR2 from the germline V gene are WSHSY and SAAADI. The CDR3 runs to 18 residues. The CDR3 coding sequence is TGCGCCAGCAGTCCTCGCCGGGACATCTGGGACCTCAAAAACATTCAGTACTTC. This translates into CASSPRRDIWDLKNIQYF.

In regard to this clone: Other DNA sequences in this sample translate to the same CDR3. The rearrangement links TRBV7-2 to TRBJ1-2; D is possibly TRBD1 (5 bases). V was pared by 1 base and J by 5 bases, with 8 bases between. Germline V gene data show CDR1 as SGHTA and CDR2 as FQGNSA. This CDR3 has 13 amino acids. CDR3 sequence: CASSLGGGYGYTF. CDR3 sequence (DNA): TGTGCCAGCAGCTTAGGGGGCGGATATGGCTACACCTTC. Filled out from reference TRBV7-2 and TRBJ1-2, the complete variable domain reads GAGVSQSPSNKVTEKGKDVELRCDPISGHTALYWYRQSLGQGLEFLIYFQGNSAPDKSGLPSDRFSAERTGGSVSTLTIQRTQQEDSAVYLCASSLGGGYGYTFGSGTRLTVV.

J is TRBJ1-2 and V is TRBV5-1, with 7 positions matching TRBD1. Trimming took 2 bases from V and 5 from J; bases not matched to a gene: 9. This CDR3 contains 15 residues. Germline V gene sequence: CDR1 SGHRS, CDR2 YFSETQ. CDR3 protein: CASSLSGTATYGYTF. DNA for the CDR3: TGCGCCAGCAGCTTATCCGGGACAGCCACATATGGCTACACCTTC.

The chain links TRBV4-1 to TRBJ1-1; D is possibly TRBD1 (6 bases). Trimming shortened V by 0 bases and J by 3 bases, and 17 bases separated the two germline ends. Germline V CDR1 and CDR2: MGHRA, YSYEKL. This CDR3 has 17 residues. This CDR3 reads CASSQDLIRGGYTEAFF. The CDR3, as DNA: TGCGCCAGCAGCCAAGATTTGATTAGGGGGGGTTACACTGAAGCTTTCTTT.

V and J are TRBV2 and TRBJ1-5; no clear D gene. This CDR3 contains 15 residues. Germline V gene sequence: CDR1 SNHLY, CDR2 FYNNEI. V dropped 1 base and J dropped 7 bases, with 14 bases sitting between them. CDR3 sequence reads: CASSEGRAPGQPQHF. The CDR3 nucleotides are TGTGCCAGCAGTGAAGGGAGGGCCCCGGGGCAGCCCCAGCATTTT.

This chain connects TRBV30 to TRBJ2-1; D remains unclear. Trimming shortened V by 0 bases and J by 4 bases, and 7 bases separated the two germline ends. CDR1 and CDR2 (germline): GTSNPN, SVGIG (reference sequence). The CDR3 length is 13 residues. The DNA for the CDR3 is TGTGCCTGGAGTGTACCAGTATACAATGAGCAGTTCTTC. This sequence encodes CAWSVPVYNEQFF.

This clone was detected once. The V call is TRBV4-1, the J call TRBJ2-3; TRBD2 matches 11 bases. The CDR3 spans 15 residues. J lost 4 bases, V lost 4 bases, and 4 bases had no gene match. CDR1 MGHRA and CDR2 YSYEKL come from the germline V gene. The CDR3: CASSRLAGMADTQYF. In DNA form, the CDR3 reads TGCGCCAGCAGCCGACTAGCGGGGATGGCAGATACGCAGTATTTT.

The chain uses TRBV10-3 and TRBJ2-1, with 10 bases aligning to TRBD1. Germline CDR1 and CDR2: ENHRY and SYGVKD. J lost 8 bases, V lost 3 bases, and 7 bases had no gene match. The CDR3 covers 15 residues. The CDR3 region is CAISDSRQGADEQFF. The CDR3 region has the DNA TGTGCCATCAGTGATTCGAGACAGGGGGCGGATGAGCAGTTCTTC.

The J gene is TRBJ2-3, the V gene TRBV3-1 (or the pseudogene TRBV3-2); TRBD2 aligns across 9 bases. The CDR3 has 16 residues. Per germline, CDR1 LGHDT and CDR2 YNNKEL (reference sequence). V dropped 1 base and J dropped 4; count of bases not matched to a gene: 6. The CDR3 DNA follows: TGTGCCAGCAGCCAAGCAGCGGGGGGCCTACCAGATACGCAGTATTTT. As protein: CASSQAAGGLPDTQYF.

This clone turned up a few times. The chain recombines TRBV9 with TRBJ1-3; a possible D gene is TRBD1 (5 bases). Trimming stripped 1 base from V and 4 bases from J, with 15 bases between. The CDR3 contains 16 residues. Looked up from germline, CDR1 is SGDLS and CDR2 is YYNGEE. This chain's CDR3 is CASSVTGTAGGNTIYF. CDR3 nucleotide sequence: TGTGCCAGCAGCGTAACCGGGACTGCGGGAGGAAACACCATATATTTT. The entire variable domain, with the rest obtained from reference TRBV9 and TRBJ1-3, is as follows: DSGVTQTPKHLITATGQRVTLRCSPRSGDLSVYWYQQSLDQGLQFLIQYYNGEERAKGNILERFSAQQFPDLHSELNLSSLELGDSALYFCASSVTGTAGGNTIYFGEGSWLTVV.

This chain joins TRBV6-5 and TRBJ1-4, with 9 bases aligning to TRBD1. Germline CDR1 is MNHEY and CDR2 is SVGAGI. CDR3 size: 14 residues. The junction had 7 bases not matched to a gene; V was cut back by 6 bases and J by 8 bases. CDR3 loop: CASRRWTGEEKLFF. DNA for the CDR3: TGTGCCAGCAGACGATGGACAGGGGAAGAAAAACTGTTTTTT.

The CDR3 sequence: CASSVTLPYGYTF. As DNA, the CDR3 is TGTGCCAGCAGTGTGACTCTTCCTTATGGCTACACCTTC. V and J are TRBV12-3 or TRBV12-4 and TRBJ1-2; D gene unclear. The V and J ends lost 5 bases and 5 bases respectively, with 12 bases between them. The CDR3 runs to 13 residues.

The chain employs TRBV5-1 and TRBJ1-4, with 9 bases fitting TRBD1. Looked up from germline, CDR1 is SGHRS and CDR2 is YFSETQ. The CDR3 spans 14 residues. Trimming took 0 bases from V and 8 from J; bases not matched to a gene: 2. The DNA of the CDR3 is TGCGCCAGCAGCTTGGCCGGGACAGGGGAAAAACTGTTTTTT. Its translation: CASSLAGTGEKLFF.